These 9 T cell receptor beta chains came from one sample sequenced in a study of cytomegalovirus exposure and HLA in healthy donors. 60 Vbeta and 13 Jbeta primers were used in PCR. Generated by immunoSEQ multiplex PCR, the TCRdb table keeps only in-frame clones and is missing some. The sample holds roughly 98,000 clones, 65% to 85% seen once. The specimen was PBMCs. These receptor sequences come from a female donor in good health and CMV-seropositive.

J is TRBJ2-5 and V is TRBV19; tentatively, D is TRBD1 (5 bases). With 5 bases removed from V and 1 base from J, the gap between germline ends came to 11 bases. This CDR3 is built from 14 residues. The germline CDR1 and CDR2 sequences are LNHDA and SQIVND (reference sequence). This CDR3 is CASSSWTPQETQYF. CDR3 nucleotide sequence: TGTGCCAGTAGTTCGTGGACACCCCAAGAGACCCAGTACTTC.

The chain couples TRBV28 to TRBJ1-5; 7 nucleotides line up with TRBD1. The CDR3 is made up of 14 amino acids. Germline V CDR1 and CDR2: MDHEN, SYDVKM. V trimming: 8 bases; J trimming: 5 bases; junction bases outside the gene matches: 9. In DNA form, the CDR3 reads TGTGCCAGCTTGGACAGGATGGAAGATCAGCCCCAGCATTTT. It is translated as CASLDRMEDQPQHF.

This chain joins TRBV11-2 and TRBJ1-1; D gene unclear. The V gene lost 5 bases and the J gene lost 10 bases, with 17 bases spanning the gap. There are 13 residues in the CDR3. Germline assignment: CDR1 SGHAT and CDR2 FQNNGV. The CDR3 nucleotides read TGTGCCAGCAGCCCTGATCGTCCGCTGGCAGCTTTCTTT. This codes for CASSPDRPLAAFF.

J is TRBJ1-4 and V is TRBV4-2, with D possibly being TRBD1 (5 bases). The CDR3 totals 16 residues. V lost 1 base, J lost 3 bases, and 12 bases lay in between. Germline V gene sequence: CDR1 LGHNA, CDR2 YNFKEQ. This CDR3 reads CASSQALGLANEKLFF. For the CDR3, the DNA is TGTGCCAGCAGCCAAGCGCTGGGACTGGCTAATGAAAAACTGTTTTTT.

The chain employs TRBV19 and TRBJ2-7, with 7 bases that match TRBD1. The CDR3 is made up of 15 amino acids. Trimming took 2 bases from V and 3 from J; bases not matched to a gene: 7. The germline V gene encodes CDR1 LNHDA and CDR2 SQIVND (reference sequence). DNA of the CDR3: TGTGCCAGTAGTATAAGGGGCGCAGGGGGCTACGAGCAGTACTTC. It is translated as CASSIRGAGGYEQYF. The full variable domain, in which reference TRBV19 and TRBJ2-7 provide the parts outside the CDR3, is DGGITQSPKYLFRKEGQNVTLSCEQNLNHDAMYWYRQDPGQGLRLIYYSQIVNDFQKGDIAEGYSVSREKKESFPLTVTSAQKNPTAFYLCASSIRGAGGYEQYFGPGTRLTVT.

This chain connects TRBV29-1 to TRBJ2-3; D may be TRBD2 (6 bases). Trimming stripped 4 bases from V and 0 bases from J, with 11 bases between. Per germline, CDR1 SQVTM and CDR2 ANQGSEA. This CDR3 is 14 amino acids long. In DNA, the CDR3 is TGCAGCGTTGGGCCTAGCGCTAGCACAGATACGCAGTATTTT. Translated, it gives CSVGPSASTDTQYF.

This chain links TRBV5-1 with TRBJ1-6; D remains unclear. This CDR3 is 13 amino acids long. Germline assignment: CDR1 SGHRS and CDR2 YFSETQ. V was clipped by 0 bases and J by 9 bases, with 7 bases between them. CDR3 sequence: CASSLAAGSPLHF. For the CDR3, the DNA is TGCGCCAGCAGCTTGGCCGCGGGTTCACCCCTCCACTTT.

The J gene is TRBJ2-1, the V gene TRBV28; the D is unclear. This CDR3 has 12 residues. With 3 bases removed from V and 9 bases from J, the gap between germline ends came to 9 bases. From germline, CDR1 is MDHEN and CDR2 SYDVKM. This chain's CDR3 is CASSFQRGEQFF. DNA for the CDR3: TGTGCCAGCAGTTTTCAACGAGGTGAGCAGTTCTTC.

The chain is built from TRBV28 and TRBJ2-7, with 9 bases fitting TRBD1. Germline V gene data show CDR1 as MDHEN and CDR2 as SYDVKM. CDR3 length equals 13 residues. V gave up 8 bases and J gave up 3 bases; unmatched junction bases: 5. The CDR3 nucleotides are TGTGCCAGCTTAGGGACAGGGTTCTACGAGCAGTACTTC. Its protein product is CASLGTGFYEQYF.